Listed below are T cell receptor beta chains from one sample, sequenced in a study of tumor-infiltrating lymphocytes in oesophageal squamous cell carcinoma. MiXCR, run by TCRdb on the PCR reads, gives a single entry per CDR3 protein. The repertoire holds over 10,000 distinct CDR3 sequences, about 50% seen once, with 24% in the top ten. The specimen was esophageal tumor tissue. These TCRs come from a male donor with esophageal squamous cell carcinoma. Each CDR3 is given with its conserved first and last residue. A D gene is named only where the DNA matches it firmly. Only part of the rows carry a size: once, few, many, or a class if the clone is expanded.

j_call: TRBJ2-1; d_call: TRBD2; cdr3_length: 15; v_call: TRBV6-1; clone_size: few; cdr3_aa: CASRLTSVSYNEQFF; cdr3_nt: TGTGCCAGCCGCCTGACTAGCGTATCATACAATGAGCAGTTCTTC
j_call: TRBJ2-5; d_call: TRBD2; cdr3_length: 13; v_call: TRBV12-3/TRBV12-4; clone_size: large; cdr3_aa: CASSPRTSGTQYF; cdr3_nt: TGTGCCAGCAGCCCTAGGACTAGCGGGACCCAGTACTTC
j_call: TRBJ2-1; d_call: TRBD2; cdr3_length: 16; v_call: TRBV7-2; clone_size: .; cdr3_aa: CASSLTGAGAGYEQFF; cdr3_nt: TGTGCCAGCAGCTTAACCGGCGCGGGAGCGGGCTATGAGCAGTTCTTC
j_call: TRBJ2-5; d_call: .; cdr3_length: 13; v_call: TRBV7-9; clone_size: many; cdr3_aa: CASSPRAGETQYF; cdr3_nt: TGTGCCAGCAGCCCGAGGGCGGGGGAGACCCAGTACTTC
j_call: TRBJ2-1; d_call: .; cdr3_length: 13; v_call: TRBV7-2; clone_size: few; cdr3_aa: CASSLDQMGEQFF; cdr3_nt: TGTGCCAGCAGCTTAGACCAGATGGGTGAGCAGTTCTTC
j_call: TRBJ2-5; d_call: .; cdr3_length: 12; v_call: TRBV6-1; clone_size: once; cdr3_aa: CASSEIGETQYF; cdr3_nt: TGTGCCAGCAGTGAAATTGGAGAGACCCAGTACTTC
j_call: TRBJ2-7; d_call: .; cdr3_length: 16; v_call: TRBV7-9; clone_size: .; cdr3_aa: CASRPAAGPARNEQYF; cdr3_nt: TGTGCCAGCAGACCTGCCGCCGGGCCCGCACGCAATGAGCAGTACTTC
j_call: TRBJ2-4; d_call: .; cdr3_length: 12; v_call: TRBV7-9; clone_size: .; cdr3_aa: CASSLAVSEQYF; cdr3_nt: TGTGCCAGCAGCTTAGCCGTTAGTGAGCAGTACTTC
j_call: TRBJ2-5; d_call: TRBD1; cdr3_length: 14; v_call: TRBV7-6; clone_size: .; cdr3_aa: CASSPTGALETQYF; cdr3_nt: TGTGCTAGCAGCCCGACAGGGGCCCTCGAGACCCAGTACTTC
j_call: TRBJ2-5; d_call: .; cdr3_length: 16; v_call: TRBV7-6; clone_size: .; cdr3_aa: CASRKRGSDVGETQYF; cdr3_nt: TGTGCCAGCAGGAAGAGGGGCTCCGACGTTGGGGAGACCCAGTACTTC
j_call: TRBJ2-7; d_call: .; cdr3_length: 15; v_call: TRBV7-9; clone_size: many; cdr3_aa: CASSLNQLEPYEQYF; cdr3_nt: TGTGCCAGCAGCTTGAATCAATTGGAACCCTACGAGCAGTACTTC
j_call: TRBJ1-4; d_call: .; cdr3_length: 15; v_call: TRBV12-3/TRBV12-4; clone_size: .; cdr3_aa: CASSFYGQINEKLFF; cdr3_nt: TGTGCCAGCAGTTTTTACGGGCAGATTAATGAAAAACTGTTTTTT
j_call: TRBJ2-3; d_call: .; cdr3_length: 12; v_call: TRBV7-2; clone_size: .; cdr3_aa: CASSLRTDTQYF; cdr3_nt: TGTGCCAGCAGCTTACGGACAGATACGCAGTATTTT
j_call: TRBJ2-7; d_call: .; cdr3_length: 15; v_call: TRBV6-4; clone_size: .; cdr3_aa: CASSDVGAGHNEQYF; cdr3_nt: TGTGCCAGCAGTGACGTGGGGGCGGGACACAATGAGCAGTACTTC
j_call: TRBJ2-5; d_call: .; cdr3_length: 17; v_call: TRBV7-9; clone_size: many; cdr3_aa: CASSLATGRYGQETQYF; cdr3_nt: TGTGCCAGCAGCTTAGCGACAGGTCGTTATGGGCAAGAGACCCAGTACTTC
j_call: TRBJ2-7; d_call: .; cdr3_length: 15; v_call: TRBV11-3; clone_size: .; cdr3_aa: CASSSGGQFSYEQYF; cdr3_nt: TGTGCCAGCAGCTCCGGGGGACAGTTCTCCTACGAGCAGTACTTC
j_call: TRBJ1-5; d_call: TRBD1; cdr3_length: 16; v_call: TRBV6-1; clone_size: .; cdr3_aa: CAILLPGQGPGQPQHF; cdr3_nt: TGTGCCATCCTACTTCCGGGACAGGGGCCGGGTCAGCCCCAGCATTTT
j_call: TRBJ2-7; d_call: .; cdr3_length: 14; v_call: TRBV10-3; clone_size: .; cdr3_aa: CAISERLLAYEQYF; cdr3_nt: TGTGCCATCAGTGAGCGGTTACTTGCCTACGAGCAGTACTTC
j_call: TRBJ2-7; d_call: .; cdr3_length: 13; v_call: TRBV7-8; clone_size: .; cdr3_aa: CASSSREESEQYF; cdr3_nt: TGTGCCAGCAGCAGCAGGGAGGAAAGCGAGCAGTACTTC
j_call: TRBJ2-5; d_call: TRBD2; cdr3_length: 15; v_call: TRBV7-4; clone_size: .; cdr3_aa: CASRPTSGGEETQYF; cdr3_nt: TGTGCCAGCAGGCCCACTAGCGGGGGGGAAGAGACCCAGTACTTC
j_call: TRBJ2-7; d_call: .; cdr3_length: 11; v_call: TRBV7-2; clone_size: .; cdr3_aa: CASSLSLEQYF; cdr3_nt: TGTGCCAGCAGCTTATCTCTCGAGCAGTACTTC
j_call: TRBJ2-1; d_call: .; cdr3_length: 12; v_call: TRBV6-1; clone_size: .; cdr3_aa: CASSAWDNEQFF; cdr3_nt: TGTGCCAGCAGTGCCTGGGACAATGAGCAGTTCTTC
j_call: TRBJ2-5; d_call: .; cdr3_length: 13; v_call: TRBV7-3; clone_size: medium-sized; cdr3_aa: CASSLQGSETQYF; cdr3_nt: TGTGCCAGCAGCTTACAGGGGTCAGAGACCCAGTACTTC
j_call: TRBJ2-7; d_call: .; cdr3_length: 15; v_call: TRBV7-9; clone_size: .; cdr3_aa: CASSLGASVAYEQYF; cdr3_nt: TGTGCCAGCAGCTTAGGGGCTAGCGTAGCCTACGAGCAGTACTTC